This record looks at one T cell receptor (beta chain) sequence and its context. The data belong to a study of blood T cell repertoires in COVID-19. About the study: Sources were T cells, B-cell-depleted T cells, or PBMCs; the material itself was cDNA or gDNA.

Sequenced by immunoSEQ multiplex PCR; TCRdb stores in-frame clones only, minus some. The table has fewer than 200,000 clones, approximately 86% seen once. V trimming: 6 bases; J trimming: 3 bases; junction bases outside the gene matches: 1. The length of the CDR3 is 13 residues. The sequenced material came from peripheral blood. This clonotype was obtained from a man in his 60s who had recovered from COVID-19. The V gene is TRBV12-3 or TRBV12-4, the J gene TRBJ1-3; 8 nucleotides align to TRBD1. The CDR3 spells CASRTGGGNTIYF. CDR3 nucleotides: TGTGCCAGCAGAACAGGGGGTGGAAACACCATATATTTT.